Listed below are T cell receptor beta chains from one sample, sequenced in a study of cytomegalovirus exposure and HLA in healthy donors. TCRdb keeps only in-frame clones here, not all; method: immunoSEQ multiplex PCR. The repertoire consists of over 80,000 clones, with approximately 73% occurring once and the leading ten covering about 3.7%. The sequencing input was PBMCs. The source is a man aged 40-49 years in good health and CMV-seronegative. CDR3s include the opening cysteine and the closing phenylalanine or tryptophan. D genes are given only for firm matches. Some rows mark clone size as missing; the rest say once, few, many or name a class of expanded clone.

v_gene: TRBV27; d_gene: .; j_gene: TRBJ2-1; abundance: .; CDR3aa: CASSGGNPSYNEQFF; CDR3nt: TGTGCCAGCAGTGGGGGGAATCCTTCCTACAATGAGCAGTTCTTC
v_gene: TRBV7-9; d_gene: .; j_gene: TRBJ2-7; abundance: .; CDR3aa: CASSLAPGQAYEQYF; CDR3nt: TGTGCCAGCAGCTTAGCCCCTGGGCAGGCCTACGAGCAGTACTTC
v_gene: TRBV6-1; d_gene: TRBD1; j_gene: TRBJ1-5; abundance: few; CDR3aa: CASSEGDRGGFPGNQPQHF; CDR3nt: TGTGCCAGCAGTGAAGGGGACAGGGGCGGATTCCCCGGGAATCAGCCCCAGCATTTT
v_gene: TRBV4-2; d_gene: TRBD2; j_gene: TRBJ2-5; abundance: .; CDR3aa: CASSQAQRGDQETQYF; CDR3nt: TGTGCCAGCAGCCAAGCCCAGCGGGGGGACCAAGAGACCCAGTACTTC
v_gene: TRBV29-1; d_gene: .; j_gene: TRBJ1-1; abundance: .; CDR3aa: CSGPDSNTEAFF; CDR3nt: TGCAGCGGACCGGACAGTAACACTGAAGCTTTCTTT
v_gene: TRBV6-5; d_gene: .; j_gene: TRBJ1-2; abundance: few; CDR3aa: CASSRQGNGYTF; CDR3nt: TGTGCCAGCAGTCGTCAGGGAAACGGCTACACCTTC
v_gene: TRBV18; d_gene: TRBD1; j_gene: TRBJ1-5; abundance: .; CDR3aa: CASSPKKTGAFQPQHF; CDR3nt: TGTGCCAGCTCACCGAAAAAGACAGGGGCGTTTCAGCCCCAGCATTTT
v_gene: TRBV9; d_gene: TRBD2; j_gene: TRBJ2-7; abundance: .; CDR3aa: CASSVSGGAGYEQYF; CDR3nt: TGTGCCAGCAGCGTTAGCGGGGGGGCGGGGTACGAGCAGTACTTC
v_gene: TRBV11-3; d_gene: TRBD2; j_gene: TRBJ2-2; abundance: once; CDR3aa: CASSTPPGLAGGTGELFF; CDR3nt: TGTGCCAGCAGCACCCCCCCGGGACTAGCGGGTGGTACCGGGGAGCTGTTTTTT
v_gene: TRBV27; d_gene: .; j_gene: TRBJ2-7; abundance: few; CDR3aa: CASSLNSYYEQYF; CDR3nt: TGTGCCAGCAGTTTAAACAGTTACTACGAGCAGTACTTC
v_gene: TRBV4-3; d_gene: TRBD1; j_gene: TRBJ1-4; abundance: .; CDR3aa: CASSVRDRGNEKLFF; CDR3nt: TGCGCCAGCAGCGTTCGAGACAGGGGGAATGAAAAACTGTTTTTT
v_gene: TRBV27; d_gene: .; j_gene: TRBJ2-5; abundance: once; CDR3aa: CASRIHTQETQYF; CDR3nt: TGTGCCAGCAGGATCCACACACAAGAGACCCAGTACTTC
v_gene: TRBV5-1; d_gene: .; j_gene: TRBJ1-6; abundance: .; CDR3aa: CASSLMSAEGTLHF; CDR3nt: TGCGCCAGCAGCTTGATGTCAGCGGAGGGAACCCTCCACTTT
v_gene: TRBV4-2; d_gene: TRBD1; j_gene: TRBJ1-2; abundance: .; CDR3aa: CASSPGQGMGGYTF; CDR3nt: TGTGCCAGCAGCCCGGGACAGGGGATGGGTGGCTACACCTTC
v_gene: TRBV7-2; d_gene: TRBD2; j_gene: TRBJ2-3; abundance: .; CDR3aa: CASSARTSPDTQYF; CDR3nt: TGTGCCAGCAGCGCAAGGACTAGCCCAGATACGCAGTATTTT
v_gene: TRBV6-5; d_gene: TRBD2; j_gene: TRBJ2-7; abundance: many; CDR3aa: CASSKLAGGSYEQYF; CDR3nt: TGTGCCAGCAGTAAGCTAGCGGGGGGGTCCTACGAGCAGTACTTC
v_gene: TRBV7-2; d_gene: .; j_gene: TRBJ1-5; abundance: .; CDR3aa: CASSLMDSLQPQHF; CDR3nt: TGTGCCAGCAGCTTAATGGACAGTCTTCAGCCCCAGCATTTT
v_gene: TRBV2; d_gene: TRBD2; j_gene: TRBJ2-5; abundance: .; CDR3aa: CASSPAGRGVSETQYF; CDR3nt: TGTGCCAGCAGCCCTGCGGGGCGGGGGGTCTCGGAGACCCAGTACTTC
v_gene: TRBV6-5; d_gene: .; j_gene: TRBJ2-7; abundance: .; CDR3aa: CASSYWAPSYEQYF; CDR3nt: TGTGCCAGCAGTTACTGGGCGCCCTCCTACGAGCAGTACTTC
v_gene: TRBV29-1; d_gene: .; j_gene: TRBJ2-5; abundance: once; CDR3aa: CSDRGGLETQYF; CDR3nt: TGCAGCGACCGGGGTGGGCTAGAGACCCAGTACTTC
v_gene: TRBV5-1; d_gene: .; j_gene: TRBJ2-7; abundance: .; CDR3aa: CASSLTGTYEQYF; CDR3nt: TGCGCCAGCAGCTTGACGGGGACCTACGAGCAGTACTTC
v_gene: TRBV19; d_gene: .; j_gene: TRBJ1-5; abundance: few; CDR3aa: CASSPNRQTHQPQHF; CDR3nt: TGTGCCAGTAGTCCTAACAGACAGACTCATCAGCCCCAGCATTTT
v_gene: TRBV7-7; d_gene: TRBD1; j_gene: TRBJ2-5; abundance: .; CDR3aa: CASSQTGGEETQYF; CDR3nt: TGTGCCAGCAGCCAGACAGGGGGCGAAGAGACCCAGTACTTC
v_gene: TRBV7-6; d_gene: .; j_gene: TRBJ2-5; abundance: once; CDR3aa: CASSSAGRGGAGETQYF; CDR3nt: TGTGCCAGCAGCTCCGCCGGGCGAGGGGGGGCCGGGGAGACCCAGTACTTC
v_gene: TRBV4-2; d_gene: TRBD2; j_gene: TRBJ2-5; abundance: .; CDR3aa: CASSQDTSGGAGETQYF; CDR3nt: TGTGCCAGCAGCCAAGATACTAGCGGGGGGGCCGGGGAGACCCAGTACTTC
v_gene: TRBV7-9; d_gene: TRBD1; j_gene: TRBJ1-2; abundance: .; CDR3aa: CASSLNLDRDYGYTF; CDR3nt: TGTGCCAGCAGCCTCAACCTCGACAGGGACTATGGCTACACCTTC
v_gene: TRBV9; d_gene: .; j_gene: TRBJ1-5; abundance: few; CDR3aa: CASSQGGGLGQPQHF; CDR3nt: TGTGCCAGCAGTCAAGGGGGGGGCCTGGGGCAGCCCCAGCATTTT
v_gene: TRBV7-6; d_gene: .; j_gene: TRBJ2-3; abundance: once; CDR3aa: CASSFGAADTQYF; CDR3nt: TGTGCCAGCAGCTTCGGTGCAGCGGATACGCAGTATTTT
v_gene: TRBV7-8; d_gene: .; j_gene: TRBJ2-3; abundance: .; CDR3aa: CASSRSGTSTDTQYF; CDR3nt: TGTGCCAGCAGCCGTTCCGGGACTAGCACAGATACGCAGTATTTT
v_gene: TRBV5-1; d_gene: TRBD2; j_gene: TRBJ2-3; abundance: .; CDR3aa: CASSPGTSGGTQYF; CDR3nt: TGCGCCAGCAGCCCAGGGACTAGCGGGGGTACGCAGTATTTT
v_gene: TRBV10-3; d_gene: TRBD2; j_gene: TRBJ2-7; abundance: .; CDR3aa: CAIGGAYEQYF; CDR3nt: TGTGCCATCGGGGGGGCCTACGAGCAGTACTTC
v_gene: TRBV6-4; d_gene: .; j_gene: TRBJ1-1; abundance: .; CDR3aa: CASSDSGGGGTEAFF; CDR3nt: TGTGCCAGCAGTGACTCGGGAGGGGGTGGGACTGAAGCTTTCTTT
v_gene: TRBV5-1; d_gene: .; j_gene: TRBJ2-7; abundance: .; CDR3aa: CASSLEASQIWSNYEQYF; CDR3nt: TGCGCCAGCAGCTTGGAGGCTTCGCAGATTTGGAGCAACTACGAGCAGTACTTC
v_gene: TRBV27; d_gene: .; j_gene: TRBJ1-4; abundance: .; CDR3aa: CASSLMSGLQREKLFF; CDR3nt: TGTGCCAGCAGTTTGATGTCCGGACTCCAGCGGGAAAAACTGTTTTTT
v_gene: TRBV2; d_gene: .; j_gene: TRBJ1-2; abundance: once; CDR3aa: CASRAGSLDYGYTF; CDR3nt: TGTGCCAGCAGGGCGGGGAGCCTTGACTATGGCTACACCTTC
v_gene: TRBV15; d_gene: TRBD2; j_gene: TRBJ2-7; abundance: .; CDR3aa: CATSSGLVYEQYF; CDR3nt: TGTGCCACCAGCAGCGGACTAGTCTACGAGCAGTACTTC
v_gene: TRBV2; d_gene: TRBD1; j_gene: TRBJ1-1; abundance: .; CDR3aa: CASGRTGGDTEAFF; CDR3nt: TGTGCCAGCGGGAGGACAGGGGGAGACACTGAAGCTTTCTTT
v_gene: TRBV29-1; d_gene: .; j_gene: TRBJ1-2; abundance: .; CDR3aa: CSALQEPLDYGYTF; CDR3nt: TGCAGCGCGTTGCAGGAACCCCTTGACTATGGCTACACCTTC
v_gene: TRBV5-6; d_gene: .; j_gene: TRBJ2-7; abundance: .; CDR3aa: CASSFQGFSYEQYF; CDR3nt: TGTGCCAGCAGCTTTCAGGGTTTCTCCTACGAGCAGTACTTC
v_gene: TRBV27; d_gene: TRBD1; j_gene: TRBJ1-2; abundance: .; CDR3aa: CASSTQGAKYGYTF; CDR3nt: TGTGCCAGCAGTACACAGGGGGCGAAATATGGCTACACCTTC
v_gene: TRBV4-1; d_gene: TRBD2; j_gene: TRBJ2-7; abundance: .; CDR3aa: CASSQDPGTSRYEQYF; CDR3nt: TGCGCCAGCAGCCAAGATCCTGGGACTAGCCGCTACGAGCAGTACTTC
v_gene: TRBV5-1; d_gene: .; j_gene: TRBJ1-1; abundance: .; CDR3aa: CASREGENTEAFF; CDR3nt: TGCGCCAGCAGAGAAGGAGAGAACACTGAAGCTTTCTTT
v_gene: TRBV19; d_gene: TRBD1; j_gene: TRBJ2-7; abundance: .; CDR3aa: CASSPWDRGSYEQYF; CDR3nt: TGTGCCAGTAGTCCGTGGGACAGGGGCTCGTACGAGCAGTACTTC
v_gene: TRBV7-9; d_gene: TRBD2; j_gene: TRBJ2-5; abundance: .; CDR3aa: CASGLSGGPIGTQYF; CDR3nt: TGTGCCAGCGGACTTAGCGGGGGGCCCATTGGGACCCAGTACTTC
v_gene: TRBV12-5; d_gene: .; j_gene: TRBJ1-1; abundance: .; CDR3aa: CASALRGGTEAFF; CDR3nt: TGTGCTAGTGCCCTGAGGGGGGGCACTGAAGCTTTCTTT
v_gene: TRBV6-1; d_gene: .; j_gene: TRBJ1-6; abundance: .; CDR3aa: CASSTRGDSPLHF; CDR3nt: TGTGCCAGCAGTACCCGGGGGGATTCACCCCTCCACTTT
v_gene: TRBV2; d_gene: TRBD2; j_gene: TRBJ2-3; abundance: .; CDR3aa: CASSRLAGGTDTQYF; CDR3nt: TGTGCCAGCAGTCGATTAGCGGGGGGGACAGATACGCAGTATTTT
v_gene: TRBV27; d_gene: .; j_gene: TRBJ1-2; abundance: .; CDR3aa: CASSPLGLTPGYTF; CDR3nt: TGTGCCAGCAGTCCTCTCGGACTCACCCCCGGCTACACCTTC
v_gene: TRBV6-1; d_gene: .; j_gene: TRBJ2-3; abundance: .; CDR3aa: CASSEDRHITQYF; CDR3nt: TGTGCCAGCAGTGAAGACAGGCACATTACGCAGTATTTT
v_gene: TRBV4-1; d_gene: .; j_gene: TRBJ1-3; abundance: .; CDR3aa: CASSQPTGSGRNTIYF; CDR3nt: TGCGCCAGCAGCCAACCGACAGGTTCGGGTAGGAACACCATATATTTT
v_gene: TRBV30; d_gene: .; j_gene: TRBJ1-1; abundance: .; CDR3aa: CAWNVWGGTEAFF; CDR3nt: TGTGCCTGGAACGTGTGGGGAGGCACTGAAGCTTTCTTT
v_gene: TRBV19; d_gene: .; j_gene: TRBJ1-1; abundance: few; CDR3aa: CASGANQNTEAFF; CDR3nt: TGTGCGTCAGGGGCGAATCAGAACACTGAAGCTTTCTTT